This TCR beta chain is drawn from a study of cytomegalovirus exposure and HLA in healthy donors. Likely unrecorded immune exposures existed in these nominally healthy donors. Primers included in the PCR were 60 Vbeta and 13 Jbeta primers. Assay used: immunoSEQ multiplex PCR; TCRdb lists only in-frame clones, some missing. Seen here are 90,000 to 150,000 clones, about 16% observed once, and the top ten hold about 1.9%. Overall study findings and caveats: Several of the most significant clusters appeared, in a later analysis, to be linked to common viral pathogens. Sequencing likely generated an artifact that appeared as a cluster of highly shared sequence variants. Earlier analysis yielded a pattern in which most TCR beta V segments were productive about 87% or about 30% of the time.

The ends lost 7 bases at V and 5 bases at J; junction bases unmatched: 6. This CDR3 spans 14 amino acids. Germline V lookup: CDR1 MDHEN, CDR2 SYDVKM. This clone has more than one count but fewer than ten. The antigen remains undetermined. The sequenced material came from PBMCs. The gene calls are TRBV28 and TRBJ2-1; 9 bases are shared with TRBD2. The clonotype originates from a woman aged 18-29 years in good health and CMV-seronegative. CDR3 loop: CASTGTSRHNEQFF. DNA of the CDR3: TGTGCCAGCACCGGGACTAGCCGGCACAATGAGCAGTTCTTC.